This TCR beta chain was recovered during a study of blood T cell repertoires in COVID-19 (dated by TCRdb to 2018 to 2021). For the wider study: The collaborator samples originated in the United States, Italy and Spain and spanned the acute and convalescent phases of COVID-19. The prospective study material was composed of cDNA or gDNA derived from T cells, B-cell-depleted T cells, or PBMCs. Deeply sampled blood TCRbeta repertoires from subjects exposed to, actively infected with, or recovered from COVID-19 were included in the dataset. A freely available public database, intended as a resource for researchers studying the immune response to SARS-CoV-2, is where the repertoires were released. Samples were obtained from the ongoing ImmuneRACE study (first 160 participants) and from some 1,300 subjects provided by 6 global collaborators. Sample metadata almost always included a de-identified subject ID, COVID-19 status, age in years and sex. Where available, HLA class I and class II types were obtained from metadata supplied by the sample provider rather than from assay-based typing. The study at large found these results: Clinical and demographic metadata were provided uncurated, with the amount varying by source and participant.

The germline V gene provides CDR1 MGHRA and CDR2 YSYEKL. The CDR3 has 15 amino acids, counting the end cysteine and phenylalanine. Only the CDR3 region is kept as DNA, spanning 45 bases read in frame from base 1. V lost 1 base and J lost 2 bases; the stretch between them is 11 bases long. Worth noting for this clone: Its antigen specificity is not known. Per-nucleotide qualities are absent, and no much larger clonotype sits a single base away.

TCRbeta CDR3 regions were amplified from genomic DNA using the immunoSEQ Assay, a bias-controlled multiplex PCR. For the original study's pipeline: The number of nucleated cells in each sample was estimated by amplification of reference gene primers within the assay. To quantify the absolute abundance of each unique TCRbeta CDR3 rearrangement, sequence reads were collapsed and filtered. For each sample, productive Simpson clonality was calculated as the square root of Simpson's diversity index across productive rearrangements. TCRdb obtained this table from immuneACCESS and retained in-frame rearrangements with V and J assigned. These tables miss some clones; where compared with another copy, unresolved V genes account for less than half of the shortfall, and the remainder is unexplained. That table gives V, J and clone size, and the DNA gave D and trimming. This sample comprises hundreds of thousands of clones, 80% to 95% of them detected only once. Under 2.5% of the sample comes from the top ten.

Participants in the prospective study were aged about 18 to 90 years, lived in 20 to 30 United States geographic areas, and enrolled through a virtual design. To assign participants to cohorts, the prospective study relied on clinical history that participants themselves reported in a screening survey and a study questionnaire. For ImmuneRACE Cohort 3, a participant was defined as recovered based on two consecutive negative NP/OP PCR tests, clearance by a healthcare professional, or resolution of symptoms. In the prospective study, whole blood, serum and a nasopharyngeal or oropharyngeal swab were collected from each participant by mobile phlebotomists. Participants in the prospective study had the option to provide additional blood draws and questionnaires over a roughly two-month period. Prospective study blood samples were shipped either frozen or at room temperature before DNA extraction.

This receptor was identified in a woman aged 18-29 years who had recovered from COVID-19. The sample taken for sequencing was PBMCs or T cells enriched from blood (not recorded which). The chain is made from TRBV4-1 and TRBJ1-2; TRBD1 is a weak D gene call, 5 bases matching. The bases read TGCGCCAGCAGCCAAGGGGAGGGGACCAACTATGGCTACACCTTC. It encodes CASSQGEGTNYGYTF.